A selection of T cell receptor beta chains follows, all from one sample in a study of cytomegalovirus exposure and HLA in healthy donors. The repertoire was sequenced with immunoSEQ multiplex PCR; TCRdb's copy has only in-frame clones and lacks some. The sample records approximately 200,000 clones, almost 80% being singletons. Material for sequencing was PBMCs. These receptors were collected from a woman under 30 in good health and CMV-seronegative. Both conserved end residues are part of each CDR3. A D gene is named only where the DNA matches it firmly. Rows give clone size only sometimes, using once, few, many, or a class for an expanded clone.

d_gene: -; abundance: -; v_gene: TRBV4-3; j_gene: TRBJ2-3; CDR3aa: CASSQYSATDTQYF; CDR3nt: TGCGCCAGCAGCCAATATAGTGCGACAGATACGCAGTATTTT
d_gene: -; abundance: -; v_gene: TRBV6-5; j_gene: TRBJ1-5; CDR3aa: CASSYSTAAQPQHF; CDR3nt: TGTGCCAGCAGTTACTCGACGGCGGCGCAGCCCCAGCATTTT
d_gene: -; abundance: -; v_gene: TRBV5-8; j_gene: TRBJ1-6; CDR3aa: CASSLFVQGYSPLHF; CDR3nt: TGTGCCAGCAGCTTGTTTGTCCAGGGATATTCACCCCTCCACTTT
d_gene: -; abundance: -; v_gene: TRBV19; j_gene: TRBJ2-7; CDR3aa: CASSSRAYEQYF; CDR3nt: TGTGCCAGTAGTTCACGGGCCTACGAGCAGTACTTC
d_gene: -; abundance: -; v_gene: TRBV25-1; j_gene: TRBJ1-1; CDR3aa: CASARQITEAFF; CDR3nt: TGTGCCAGCGCCCGACAGATCACTGAAGCTTTCTTT
d_gene: -; abundance: -; v_gene: TRBV2; j_gene: TRBJ2-7; CDR3aa: CASRDYEQYF; CDR3nt: TGTGCCAGCCGAGATTACGAGCAGTACTTC
d_gene: TRBD2; abundance: -; v_gene: TRBV5-4; j_gene: TRBJ2-1; CDR3aa: CASSSSGGKHNEQFF; CDR3nt: TGTGCCAGCAGCTCGAGCGGGGGGAAACACAATGAGCAGTTCTTC
d_gene: -; abundance: few; v_gene: TRBV4-2; j_gene: TRBJ2-5; CDR3aa: CASTKVSGLEQETQYF; CDR3nt: TGTGCCAGCACCAAAGTAAGCGGGTTGGAACAAGAGACCCAGTACTTC
d_gene: -; abundance: -; v_gene: TRBV6-1; j_gene: TRBJ1-1; CDR3aa: CASSAGHVNTEAFF; CDR3nt: TGTGCCAGCAGTGCGGGACACGTGAACACTGAAGCTTTCTTT
d_gene: TRBD1; abundance: -; v_gene: TRBV5-1; j_gene: TRBJ1-2; CDR3aa: CASSLGQGASYGYTF; CDR3nt: TGCGCCAGCAGCCTGGGACAGGGGGCTTCCTATGGCTACACCTTC
d_gene: TRBD2; abundance: -; v_gene: TRBV7-9; j_gene: TRBJ2-7; CDR3aa: CASSFEGTRTYEQYF; CDR3nt: TGTGCCAGCAGCTTCGAAGGGACTAGAACTTACGAGCAGTACTTC
d_gene: -; abundance: -; v_gene: TRBV18; j_gene: TRBJ1-2; CDR3aa: CASSPGQHYGYTF; CDR3nt: TGTGCCAGCTCACCAGGACAGCACTATGGCTACACCTTC
d_gene: -; abundance: -; v_gene: TRBV21-1; j_gene: TRBJ1-1; CDR3aa: CASSKLTGMNTEAFF; CDR3nt: TGTGCCAGCAGCAAATTGACCGGGATGAACACTGAAGCTTTCTTT
d_gene: -; abundance: -; v_gene: TRBV27; j_gene: TRBJ2-4; CDR3aa: CASSPYGNTGIKNIQYF; CDR3nt: TGTGCCAGCAGTCCCTATGGGAATACAGGAATCAAAAACATTCAGTACTTC
d_gene: TRBD2; abundance: once; v_gene: TRBV7-9; j_gene: TRBJ2-3; CDR3aa: CASSPRLAGGPGDTQYF; CDR3nt: TGTGCCAGCAGCCCTCGACTAGCGGGAGGGCCTGGTGATACGCAGTATTTT
d_gene: -; abundance: -; v_gene: TRBV19; j_gene: TRBJ2-1; CDR3aa: CASTTAGSYNEQFF; CDR3nt: TGTGCCAGTACCACGGCAGGTTCCTACAATGAGCAGTTCTTC